This T cell receptor beta chain was obtained from a study of Graves' ophthalmopathy and Graves' hyperthyroidism. Amplification of the TCR beta CDR3 regions used RNA transcripts (as template). Amplification began with first-round RT-PCR using HTBI primers, then second-round multiplex PCR was performed. TCRdb used MiXCR to reprocess the multiplex PCR reads, holding one entry per CDR3 protein. This table has around 670,000 distinct CDR3 sequences, roughly two fifths appearing once. The V gene end was trimmed by 1 base and the J gene end by 3 bases; junction bases not matched to a gene: 3. CDR1 LNHDA and CDR2 SQIVND come from the germline V gene (reference sequence). CDR3 length: 14 amino acids.

The V and J genes are TRBV19 and TRBJ2-7; 7 positions agree with TRBD1. The TCR originated in an adult man with Graves' ophthalmopathy. The sequencing input was peripheral blood. CDR3 loop: CASSIGDRDYEQYF. In DNA form, the CDR3 reads TGTGCCAGTAGTATAGGAGACAGGGACTACGAGCAGTACTTC.